This is a list of T cell receptor beta chains from one sample in a study of human T cells and chemical hapten exposure. TCRdb recomputed calls from the RACE reads with MiXCR, one row per CDR3 protein. The sample includes over 300,000 distinct CDR3 sequences, more than 4.5% of them seen just once. The sample was whole blood, taken in connection with sensitization to the hapten diphenylcyclopropenone (DPC). The receptors come from a woman between 45 and 60 years old with alopecia areata. Some clones in this sample may be carry-over from other donors' samples. Each CDR3 is given with its conserved first and last residue. The D gene is left open where the match is weak. Not every row has a clone size; where given, it reads once, few, many or a size class.

J: TRBJ2-4
D: NA
V: TRBV7-2
size: NA
DNA: TGTGCCAGCAGCTTAGGGGGTATAGCCAAAACCATTCAGTACTTC
CDR3: CASSLGGIAKTIQYF

J: TRBJ2-7
D: TRBD2
V: TRBV7-8
size: many
DNA: TGTGCCAGCAGCTCCTTACTAGCGTCTGCCTACGAGCAGTACTTC
CDR3: CASSSLLASAYEQYF

J: TRBJ2-3
D: NA
V: TRBV20-1
size: many
DNA: TGCAGTGCTTTCCTCGTTGCCAGCACAGATACGCAGTATTTT
CDR3: CSAFLVASTDTQYF

J: TRBJ1-2
D: NA
V: TRBV29-1
size: NA
DNA: TGCAGCGTTGAAGAGAGGGATGGCTACACCTTC
CDR3: CSVEERDGYTF

J: TRBJ2-3
D: TRBD1
V: TRBV20-1
size: many
DNA: TGCAGTGCCGCCTCGACAGGGGCGGGCACAGATACGCAGTATTTT
CDR3: CSAASTGAGTDTQYF

J: TRBJ2-3
D: TRBD2
V: TRBV29-1
size: NA
DNA: TGCAGCGTTGAGACGGGGACTAGCGGGATCATGGATACGCAGTATTTT
CDR3: CSVETGTSGIMDTQYF

J: TRBJ2-6
D: NA
V: TRBV28
size: many
DNA: TGTGCCAGCAGTTCCCCCCGGGGGCACTCTGGGGCCAACGTCCTGACTTTC
CDR3: CASSSPRGHSGANVLTF

J: TRBJ1-4
D: NA
V: TRBV20-1
size: few
DNA: TGCAGTGCTAGAAGTCACACTAATGAAAAACTGTTTTTT
CDR3: CSARSHTNEKLFF

J: TRBJ2-2
D: NA
V: TRBV30
size: many
DNA: TGTGCCTGGGGGAGACAGGCGAACACCGGGGAGCTGTTTTTT
CDR3: CAWGRQANTGELFF

J: TRBJ1-1
D: TRBD1
V: TRBV5-1
size: few
DNA: TGCGCCAGCAGCGTGACCGAGGACAGGGGAAGCACTGAAGCTTTCTTT
CDR3: CASSVTEDRGSTEAFF

J: TRBJ2-4
D: NA
V: TRBV30
size: many
DNA: TGTGCCTGGAGTAAGGTAGCCAAAAACATTCAGTACTTC
CDR3: CAWSKVAKNIQYF

J: TRBJ1-2
D: NA
V: TRBV27
size: few
DNA: TGTGCCAGCAGTTTTGAGGGTACCTATGGCTACACCTTC
CDR3: CASSFEGTYGYTF

J: TRBJ2-6
D: TRBD1
V: TRBV27
size: many
DNA: TGTGCCAGCAAAAAGTGGGACAGCTCTGGGGCCAACGTCCTGACTTTC
CDR3: CASKKWDSSGANVLTF

J: TRBJ2-3
D: TRBD2
V: TRBV24-1
size: NA
DNA: TGTGCCACCAGTTCGGCTAGCGGGGGGCCAAGCACAGATACGCAGTATTTT
CDR3: CATSSASGGPSTDTQYF

J: TRBJ2-1
D: TRBD1
V: TRBV24-1
size: many
DNA: TGTGCCACCAGCCACAGGGGCCCAAACAATGAGCAGTTCTTC
CDR3: CATSHRGPNNEQFF